These 31 T cell receptor beta chains originate from one sample sequenced in a study of PD-1 blockade in classical Hodgkin lymphoma (TCRdb year 2020). The label giving this sample's time point can be read as: cycle 4 day 1 (C4D1), after 6 weeks of nivolumab. Every trial patient had relapsed after autologous stem cell transplantation, and cohorts A, B and C differed in prior brentuximab vedotin exposure. Library construction relied on the immunoSEQ multiplex PCR assay. TCRdb re-hosts the immuneACCESS table, in-frame sequences only. Its copies lack some clones; in the studies checked, an unresolved V gene accounts for under half of them, and the cause for the rest is not known. The sample contains some 58,000 clones, roughly 92% of them found a single time. Around 8% of the sample is in the top ten clones. This specimen consisted of peripheral blood mononuclear cells (PBMCs), obtained before the fourth cycle of nivolumab. These receptors came from a human donor with classical Hodgkin lymphoma.

The gene calls are TRBV7-8 and TRBJ2-5; D unclear. The CDR3 totals 14 residues. Germline V gene sequence: CDR1 SGHVS, CDR2 FQNEAQ. V dropped 5 bases and J dropped 3 bases, with 13 bases sitting between them. For the CDR3, the DNA is TGTGCCAGCAGCCCAAGAGTGGGCAAAGAGACCCAGTACTTC. Amino acids: CASSPRVGKETQYF.

V and J are TRBV27 and TRBJ2-7, with D uncertain. CDR1 MNHEY and CDR2 SMNVEV come from the germline V gene (reference sequence). The CDR3 length is 13 residues. V was trimmed by 6 bases and J by 2 bases, leaving 11 bases between them. Here the CDR3 reads CASSADGPYEQYF. The DNA of the CDR3 is TGTGCCAGCAGCGCGGACGGACCCTACGAGCAGTACTTC.

This clone was recorded only once. V is TRBV5-1 and J is TRBJ2-7; D might be TRBD2 (5 bases). CDR1 and CDR2 from the germline V gene are SGHRS and YFSETQ. With 0 bases removed from V and 4 bases from J, the gap between germline ends came to 8 bases. This CDR3 is built from 13 residues. CDR3 coding DNA: TGCGCCAGCAGCTTGGGGGGAGATTACGAGCAGTACTTC. Translation gives CASSLGGDYEQYF.

The chain uses TRBV5-1 and TRBJ2-5; a weak D match, TRBD1 (5 bases). Germline V gene lookup returns CDR1 SGHRS and CDR2 YFSETQ. CDR3 length equals 15 residues. Trimming pared 1 base from V and 7 bases from J, leaving 17 bases between. The CDR3 nucleotides are TGCGCCAGCAGCTTGAGGTCAGGGCCCGAGGTGACCCAGTACTTC. It yields the protein CASSLRSGPEVTQYF.

This chain joins TRBV25-1 and TRBJ2-5; weak D call: TRBD1 (7 bases). The CDR3 has 13 amino acids. V was clipped by 3 bases and J by 5 bases, with 10 bases between them. Germline V gene data show CDR1 as MGHDK and CDR2 as SYGVNS. The chain's CDR3 is CASSDAGGETQYF. The CDR3 coding sequence is TGTGCCAGCAGTGATGCAGGGGGGGAGACCCAGTACTTC.

The chain uses TRBV7-2 and TRBJ1-1, with TRBD1 matching 8 bases. The CDR3 spans 14 residues. J lost 4 bases, V lost 4 bases, and 5 bases had no gene match. The V gene's germline CDR1 is SGHTA and CDR2 FQGNSA. The CDR3 DNA sequence: TGTGCCAGCAGCTCGCAGGGGGCAGTCACTGAAGCTTTCTTT. The encoded protein is CASSSQGAVTEAFF. Full variable domain (outside the CDR3, taken from reference TRBV7-2 and TRBJ1-1): GAGVSQSPSNKVTEKGKDVELRCDPISGHTALYWYRQSLGQGLEFLIYFQGNSAPDKSGLPSDRFSAERTGGSVSTLTIQRTQQEDSAVYLCASSSQGAVTEAFFGQGTRLTVV.

The V gene is TRBV6-6, the J gene TRBJ2-3; D perhaps matches TRBD2 (7 bases). This CDR3 is 15 amino acids long. V was shortened by 4 bases and J by 3 bases, with 14 bases between the two germline ends. Looked up from germline, CDR1 is MNHNY and CDR2 is SVGAGI (reference sequence). The CDR3 coding sequence is TGTGCCAGCAGTTCAGGGAGGGGGGGGACAGATACGCAGTATTTT. Translating it yields CASSSGRGGTDTQYF.

V gene TRBV28 combines with J gene TRBJ2-3, with TRBD2 matching 7 bases. V trimming: 3 bases; J trimming: 3 bases; junction bases outside the gene matches: 15. The CDR3 runs to 18 residues. From germline, CDR1 is MDHEN and CDR2 SYDVKM. The CDR3 sequence: CASSLPRINWEGTDTQYF. DNA of the CDR3: TGTGCCAGCAGTTTGCCCCGGATTAACTGGGAGGGGACAGATACGCAGTATTTT.

The chain joins TRBV4-2 to TRBJ1-2, with 7 bases fitting TRBD1. Germline CDR1 and CDR2: LGHNA and YNFKEQ. This CDR3 is built from 16 residues. Trimming took 1 base from V and 2 from J; bases not matched to a gene: 7. CDR3 coding DNA: TGTGCCAGCAGCCAAGTTTCTTGGACAGGAAACTATGGCTACACCTTC. This gives the protein CASSQVSWTGNYGYTF.

V and J are TRBV5-1 and TRBJ1-6; no firm D call. Trimming stripped 2 bases from V and 6 bases from J, with 9 bases between. Per the germline V gene, CDR1 is SGHRS and CDR2 is YFSETQ. The CDR3 covers 14 residues. The DNA for the CDR3 is TGCGCCAGCAGCTTAGAATATTTTAATTCACCCCTCCACTTT. Translated: CASSLEYFNSPLHF.

This chain joins TRBV5-1 and TRBJ2-7, with 9 bases that match TRBD2. Germline V gene sequence: CDR1 SGHRS, CDR2 YFSETQ. The CDR3 has 17 amino acids. V was pared by 3 bases and J by 7 bases, with 17 bases of the junction left unmatched. For the CDR3, the DNA is TGCGCCAGCAGCTCACCAACGGCGGGGGGGATGTCGAATGAGCAGTACTTC. It is translated as CASSSPTAGGMSNEQYF.

This chain connects TRBV5-6 to TRBJ2-3, with D perhaps being TRBD1 or TRBD2 (6 bases each). V was clipped by 2 bases and J by 5 bases, with 15 bases between them. This CDR3 is 15 amino acids long. From germline, CDR1 is SGHDT and CDR2 YYEEEE. The CDR3 sequence: CASSFPGARQDTQYF. The CDR3 DNA reads TGTGCCAGCAGCTTCCCGGGGGCGCGTCAAGATACGCAGTATTTT.

The chain couples TRBV6-5 to TRBJ2-7, with D perhaps TRBD2 (6 bases). Between the trimmed V and J ends, which lost 4 bases and 6 bases, there was a span of 16 bases. The CDR3 is made up of 14 amino acids. Germline-derived CDR1 and CDR2 are MNHEY and SVGAGI. CDR3 amino acids: CASSLGLYVAEQYF. Here the CDR3 DNA reads TGTGCCAGCAGTTTGGGACTCTACGTGGCCGAGCAGTACTTC.

V usage is TRBV5-1 and J usage is TRBJ2-2; 9 bases are a match to TRBD1. Germline CDR1 reads SGHRS; CDR2 reads YFSETQ. Trimming at V came to 4 bases and at J to 5 bases, leaving 6 bases not matched to a gene. The CDR3 contains 15 residues. The CDR3 DNA follows: TGCGCCAGCAGCGGGGGACAGGGTAATACCGGGGAGCTGTTTTTT. The encoded protein is CASSGGQGNTGELFF.

V is TRBV27 and J is TRBJ2-7, with D tentatively TRBD1 (6 bases). This CDR3 has 15 amino acids. CDR1 MNHEY and CDR2 SMNVEV come from the germline V gene (reference sequence). Deletions cut 2 bases from V and 7 bases from J, with 18 bases between. CDR3 loop: CASSLLSVGAGEQYF. The CDR3, as DNA: TGTGCCAGCAGTTTACTGTCTGTGGGGGCCGGGGAGCAGTACTTC.

This chain links TRBV13 with TRBJ2-5; perhaps D is TRBD1 or TRBD2 (6 bases each). Trimming pared 8 bases from V and 5 bases from J, leaving 15 bases between. Germline V gene sequence: CDR1 PRHDT, CDR2 FYEKMQ (reference sequence). This CDR3 is 13 amino acids long. The CDR3 DNA is TGTGCCAGCTCCCCGGGGGCCGGGGAGACCCAGTACTTC. It translates to CASSPGAGETQYF.

The genes are TRBV5-1 and TRBJ2-5; the D gene is possibly TRBD2 (6 bases). CDR1 and CDR2 (germline): SGHRS, YFSETQ. The CDR3 length is 16 residues. Trimming left V 0 bases short and J 5 bases short, with 17 bases between. CDR3 residues: CASSLVAGIGGETQYF. The CDR3 DNA is TGCGCCAGCAGCTTGGTTGCGGGCATAGGAGGGGAGACCCAGTACTTC. Combining the CDR3 with reference TRBV5-1 and TRBJ2-5 gives the whole variable domain KAGVTQTPRYLIKTRGQQVTLSCSPISGHRSVSWYQQTPGQGLQFLFEYFSETQRNKGNFPGRFSGRQFSNSRSEMNVSTLELGDSALYLCASSLVAGIGGETQYFGPGTRLLVL.

This chain connects TRBV6-6 to TRBJ2-7; D may be TRBD1 (6 bases). The CDR3 has 12 residues. Germline assignment: CDR1 MNHNY and CDR2 SVGAGI (reference sequence). V shed 7 bases and J shed 4 bases, with 11 bases lying between them. CDR3 protein: CASKGVIYEQYF. CDR3 nucleotides: TGTGCCAGCAAGGGGGTGATATACGAGCAGTACTTC.

The V call is TRBV7-9, the J call TRBJ2-5, with 11 bases that match TRBD2. The V gene end was trimmed by 4 bases and the J gene end by 7 bases; junction bases not matched to a gene: 8. This CDR3 has 15 residues. Looked up from germline, CDR1 is SEHNR and CDR2 is FQNEAQ (reference sequence). The CDR3 here is CASSSLALAGGTQYF. CDR3 DNA sequence: TGTGCCAGCAGCTCTCTGGCCCTAGCGGGAGGGACCCAGTACTTC.

This chain's CDR3 is CASSVMENYEQYF. CDR3 nucleotides: TGTGCCAGCAGCGTAATGGAGAACTACGAGCAGTACTTC. The chain couples TRBV9 to TRBJ2-7; no definite D call. V shed 1 base and J shed 3 bases, with 8 bases lying between them. Germline V CDR1 and CDR2: SGDLS, YYNGEE. This CDR3 spans 13 amino acids. Looking up the rest from reference TRBV9 and TRBJ2-7 gives the full variable domain: DSGVTQTPKHLITATGQRVTLRCSPRSGDLSVYWYQQSLDQGLQFLIQYYNGEERAKGNILERFSAQQFPDLHSELNLSSLELGDSALYFCASSVMENYEQYFGPGTRLTVT.

This chain joins TRBV4-2 and TRBJ1-3; a possible D gene is TRBD1 (6 bases). This CDR3 has 17 amino acids. Trimming pared 2 bases from V and 0 bases from J, leaving 14 bases between. The germline gives CDR1 LGHNA, CDR2 YNFKEQ. The CDR3 bases are TGTGCCAGCAGCCAATCTCTGTACAGGGACTCTGGAAACACCATATATTTT. Amino acid sequence: CASSQSLYRDSGNTIYF.

The J gene is TRBJ1-4, the V gene TRBV5-1; TRBD1 matches 8 bases. Germline CDR1 is SGHRS and CDR2 is YFSETQ. The CDR3 loop spans 16 amino acids. J gave up 1 base and V 5 bases, and 7 bases lay outside the gene matches. In DNA form, the CDR3 reads TGCGCCAGCAGTCAGGGGGCCTACTTAACTAATGAAAAACTGTTTTTT. Its protein is CASSQGAYLTNEKLFF.

V and J are TRBV18 and TRBJ1-2; no firm D call. V lost 5 bases, J lost 10 bases, and 11 bases lay in between. Germline values: CDR1 KGHSH, CDR2 LQKENI. CDR3 size: 11 residues. The CDR3 protein is CASSNLVHYTF. For the CDR3, the DNA is TGTGCCAGCTCAAATCTGGTCCACTACACCTTC.

The chain joins TRBV27 to TRBJ2-3, with D uncertain. The germline V gene has CDR1 MNHEY and CDR2 SMNVEV (reference sequence). This CDR3 is built from 14 residues. V was cut by 0 bases and J by 3 bases, with 7 bases left in between. The CDR3 DNA follows: TGTGCCAGCAGTTTATCGGGCCCGACAGATACGCAGTATTTT. Translating it yields CASSLSGPTDTQYF.

V usage is TRBV19 and J usage is TRBJ2-6; TRBD1 matches 8 bases. Germline CDR1 reads LNHDA; CDR2 reads SQIVND (reference sequence). This CDR3 has 18 amino acids. V shed 4 bases, J shed 0 bases, and the junction held 8 bases outside the gene matches. CDR3: CASSTRDRTYSGANVLTF. The CDR3 DNA sequence: TGTGCCAGTAGTACACGGGACAGGACCTACTCTGGGGCCAACGTCCTGACTTTC.

This chain joins TRBV7-9 and TRBJ2-1; the D gene could be TRBD1 or TRBD2 (5 bases each). V lost 5 bases to trimming and J lost 4 bases, with 15 bases between them. The CDR3 spans 15 residues. Germline lookup yields CDR1 SEHNR and CDR2 FQNEAQ (reference sequence). CDR3 amino acids: CASSNRDLEYNEQFF. The CDR3 nucleotides are TGTGCCAGCAGCAACCGGGACCTAGAATACAATGAGCAGTTCTTC.

V gene TRBV7-6 combines with J gene TRBJ2-5, with D tentatively TRBD1 (7 bases). The V and J ends lost 1 base and 5 bases respectively, with 17 bases between them. The CDR3 loop spans 16 amino acids. Germline CDR1 and CDR2: SGHVS and FNYEAQ. DNA for the CDR3: TGTGCCAGCAGCTTAGTAGGGGGCGGGGTTAGCGAGACCCAGTACTTC. Translating gives CASSLVGGGVSETQYF.

The chain has TRBV18 and TRBJ2-2, with D possibly being TRBD1 (6 bases). V was pared by 3 bases and J by 1 base, with 6 bases between. Germline-derived CDR1 and CDR2 are KGHSH and LQKENI. CDR3 length equals 14 residues. CDR3 DNA sequence: TGTGCCAGCTCACCGGACAGGAACACCGGGGAGCTGTTTTTT. Translated, it gives CASSPDRNTGELFF. The whole variable domain, remainder taken from reference TRBV18 and TRBJ2-2, is NAGVMQNPRHLVRRRGQEARLRCSPMKGHSHVYWYRQLPEEGLKFMVYLQKENIIDESGMPKERFSAEFPKEGPSILRIQQVVRGDSAAYFCASSPDRNTGELFFGEGSRLTVL.

This chain uses TRBV15 with TRBJ2-3; 14 bases agree with TRBD2. Looked up from germline, CDR1 is LNHNV and CDR2 is YYDKDF (reference sequence). The CDR3 consists of 18 residues. The junction had 7 bases not matched to a gene; V was cut back by 4 bases and J by 1 base. Here the CDR3 reads CATSIGLAGGWGTDTQYF. CDR3 nucleotide sequence: TGTGCCACCAGCATTGGACTAGCGGGGGGTTGGGGCACAGATACGCAGTATTTT.

The chain carries TRBV27 and TRBJ2-2; TRBD2 matches at 14 bases. The V gene's germline CDR1 is MNHEY and CDR2 SMNVEV (reference sequence). V shed 2 bases, J shed 6 bases, and the junction held 8 bases outside the gene matches. The CDR3 runs to 18 residues. The CDR3 DNA reads as TGTGCCAGCAGTTTAATTTCGGGGGGACTAGCGGGAGCCGGGGAGCTGTTTTTT. This sequence encodes CASSLISGGLAGAGELFF.

This CDR3 reads CASSFFSGRTYNEQFF. In DNA, the CDR3 is TGTGCCAGCAGTTTCTTCAGCGGGAGGACCTACAATGAGCAGTTCTTC. The rearrangement uses TRBV28 and TRBJ2-1; 9 bases line up with TRBD2. Germline V gene data show CDR1 as MDHEN and CDR2 as SYDVKM. J was trimmed by 2 bases and V by 3 bases; bases with no gene match: 5. The CDR3 is 16 amino acids.